This TCR beta chain was recorded in a study of T cell changes during pregnancy in multiple sclerosis. The CDR3 extends over 16 amino acids. Trimming took 2 bases from V and 2 from J; bases not matched to a gene: 4. The germline V gene has CDR1 LGHNA and CDR2 YSLEER. The data were produced by immunoSEQ multiplex PCR, yet TCRdb's version contains in-frame clones alone and is incomplete. This repertoire shows 55,000 to 75,000 clones, about 90% found once; its top ten account for more than 1.4%. The specimen comprised peripheral blood, sampled after pregnancy. The chain carries TRBV4-3 and TRBJ2-1, with 9 bases identical to TRBD2. The source of this sequence is a female donor with multiple sclerosis, enrolled in a pregnancy study. The CDR3 loop is CASSQRLADTYNEQFF. Written as DNA, the CDR3 is TGCGCCAGCAGCCAACGACTAGCGGACACCTACAATGAGCAGTTCTTC.